The rows below give T cell receptor beta chains drawn from one sample of a study of blood T cell repertoires in COVID-19. The assay was immunoSEQ multiplex PCR, and TCRdb's table has in-frame clones only and misses some. The table includes 150,000 to 200,000 clones, less than 90% detected once. The specimen sequenced was PBMCs or T cells enriched from blood (not recorded which). These TCRs come from a human donor with acute COVID-19. The donor label of this sample is uncertain. Both conserved end residues are part of each CDR3. Each record gives: CDR3 protein, CDR3 DNA, J gene, clone size, D gene, V gene. A D gene is named only where the DNA matches it firmly. Clone size appears in some rows only: once, few, many, or a class for an expanded clone.

cdr3_aa: CASSQVQGEANYGYTF; cdr3_nt: TGTGCCAGCAGCCAAGTCCAGGGGGAAGCTAACTATGGCTACACCTTC; j_call: TRBJ1-2; clone_size: NA; d_call: TRBD1; v_call: TRBV3-1/TRBV3-2
cdr3_aa: CASSQGWGNYGYTF; cdr3_nt: TGTGCCAGCAGTCAGGGGTGGGGTAACTATGGCTACACCTTC; j_call: TRBJ1-2; clone_size: once; d_call: NA; v_call: TRBV27
cdr3_aa: CASSIGGRGQLSYGYTF; cdr3_nt: TGTGCCAGTAGTATCGGTGGCAGGGGGCAATTAAGCTATGGCTACACCTTC; j_call: TRBJ1-2; clone_size: once; d_call: TRBD1; v_call: TRBV19
cdr3_aa: CASSELAGSYNEQFF; cdr3_nt: TGTGCCAGCAGCGAGCTAGCGGGGAGTTACAATGAGCAGTTCTTC; j_call: TRBJ2-1; clone_size: NA; d_call: TRBD2; v_call: TRBV7-6
cdr3_aa: CASSMADRVGTEAFF; cdr3_nt: TGTGCCAGTAGTATGGCGGACAGGGTAGGCACTGAAGCTTTCTTT; j_call: TRBJ1-1; clone_size: NA; d_call: TRBD1; v_call: TRBV19
cdr3_aa: CASSGDSYTAGNQPQHF; cdr3_nt: TGTGCCAGCAGTGGGGACAGTTATACTGCGGGCAATCAGCCCCAGCATTTT; j_call: TRBJ1-5; clone_size: NA; d_call: TRBD1; v_call: TRBV6-1
cdr3_aa: CASSLGGGNQPQHF; cdr3_nt: TGTGCCAGCAGCTTGGGGGGGGGAAATCAGCCCCAGCATTTT; j_call: TRBJ1-5; clone_size: few; d_call: NA; v_call: TRBV5-4
cdr3_aa: CASTQPRVGSNTGELFF; cdr3_nt: TGTGCCAGCACTCAACCCAGGGTCGGATCGAACACCGGGGAGCTGTTTTTT; j_call: TRBJ2-2; clone_size: NA; d_call: NA; v_call: TRBV9
cdr3_aa: CASSSQGYEQYF; cdr3_nt: TGTGCCAGTAGTTCACAGGGGTACGAGCAGTACTTC; j_call: TRBJ2-7; clone_size: once; d_call: TRBD1; v_call: TRBV19
cdr3_aa: CAWSPLAREPEAFF; cdr3_nt: TGTGCCTGGAGTCCCTTGGCCAGGGAACCTGAAGCTTTCTTT; j_call: TRBJ1-1; clone_size: NA; d_call: NA; v_call: TRBV30
cdr3_aa: CASSLVVNTEAFF; cdr3_nt: TGCGCCAGCAGCTTGGTCGTGAACACTGAAGCTTTCTTT; j_call: TRBJ1-1; clone_size: NA; d_call: NA; v_call: TRBV5-1
cdr3_aa: CASRPQGSGANVLTF; cdr3_nt: TGTGCCAGCAGACCCCAGGGTTCTGGGGCCAACGTCCTGACTTTC; j_call: TRBJ2-6; clone_size: NA; d_call: NA; v_call: TRBV5-6
cdr3_aa: CASSRTGTYEQYF; cdr3_nt: TGTGCCAGCAGTCGGACAGGAACCTACGAGCAGTACTTC; j_call: TRBJ2-7; clone_size: NA; d_call: TRBD1; v_call: TRBV6-5
cdr3_aa: CASSGLPGLAGATTDTQYF; cdr3_nt: TGTGCCAGCAGCGGGCTTCCGGGACTAGCGGGGGCGACCACAGATACGCAGTATTTT; j_call: TRBJ2-3; clone_size: NA; d_call: TRBD2; v_call: TRBV7-9
cdr3_aa: CASSVASGGHSGNTIYF; cdr3_nt: TGTGCCAGCAGCGTAGCTTCTGGAGGTCACTCTGGAAACACCATATATTTT; j_call: TRBJ1-3; clone_size: NA; d_call: NA; v_call: TRBV9
cdr3_aa: CASSPEPPEGFF; cdr3_nt: TGTGCCAGCAGCCCCGAACCCCCCGAGGGTTTCTTT; j_call: TRBJ1-1; clone_size: NA; d_call: NA; v_call: TRBV7-9
cdr3_aa: CAWSGGRNSPLHF; cdr3_nt: TGTGCCTGGAGCGGGGGACGGAATTCACCCCTCCACTTT; j_call: TRBJ1-6; clone_size: NA; d_call: NA; v_call: TRBV30
cdr3_aa: CATSDFKGGTDTQYF; cdr3_nt: TGTGCCACCAGTGATTTTAAAGGAGGCACAGATACGCAGTATTTT; j_call: TRBJ2-3; clone_size: NA; d_call: NA; v_call: TRBV24-1
cdr3_aa: CASRATEAYEQYF; cdr3_nt: TGTGCCAGCAGGGCGACAGAAGCCTACGAGCAGTACTTC; j_call: TRBJ2-7; clone_size: once; d_call: NA; v_call: TRBV2
cdr3_aa: CASSQDRSGAPHLHRTDTQYF; cdr3_nt: TGTGCCAGCAGCCAAGATAGGAGCGGGGCCCCCCATTTGCACCGCACAGATACGCAGTATTTT; j_call: TRBJ2-3; clone_size: NA; d_call: TRBD2; v_call: TRBV3-1/TRBV3-2
cdr3_aa: CASSLIQGSRYGYTF; cdr3_nt: TGCGCCAGCAGCTTGATCCAGGGAAGTAGGTATGGCTACACCTTC; j_call: TRBJ1-2; clone_size: NA; d_call: NA; v_call: TRBV5-1
cdr3_aa: CASSSPLAGVTFNSPLHF; cdr3_nt: TGTGCCAGCAGCTCCCCCCTGGCAGGGGTAACTTTTAATTCACCCCTCCACTTT; j_call: TRBJ1-6; clone_size: NA; d_call: NA; v_call: TRBV7-2
cdr3_aa: CASSSTGDDGYTF; cdr3_nt: TGTGCCAGCAGCTCGACAGGGGACGATGGCTACACCTTC; j_call: TRBJ1-2; clone_size: NA; d_call: TRBD1; v_call: TRBV13
cdr3_aa: CASSLPLGTSGDYEQFF; cdr3_nt: TGTGCCAGCAGCTTACCCCTGGGGACTAGCGGTGACTATGAGCAGTTCTTC; j_call: TRBJ2-1; clone_size: NA; d_call: TRBD2; v_call: TRBV11-2
cdr3_aa: CASRIDRVEEKLFF; cdr3_nt: TGTGCCAGCAGGATAGACAGGGTGGAGGAAAAACTGTTTTTT; j_call: TRBJ1-4; clone_size: NA; d_call: NA; v_call: TRBV21-1
cdr3_aa: CASSSGQGVGELFF; cdr3_nt: TGTGCCAGCAGCTCGGGACAGGGGGTCGGGGAGCTGTTTTTT; j_call: TRBJ2-2; clone_size: few; d_call: TRBD1; v_call: TRBV5-4
cdr3_aa: CASSYRRGLGNNQPQHF; cdr3_nt: TGTGCCAGCAGTTACCGGCGGGGCCTAGGGAACAATCAGCCCCAGCATTTT; j_call: TRBJ1-5; clone_size: once; d_call: NA; v_call: TRBV6-2/TRBV6-3
cdr3_aa: CASSFGQGRGFTEAFF; cdr3_nt: TGTGCCAGCAGTTTTGGACAGGGTCGGGGCTTCACTGAAGCTTTCTTT; j_call: TRBJ1-1; clone_size: many; d_call: TRBD1; v_call: TRBV11-2
cdr3_aa: CASSPQGASGNTIYF; cdr3_nt: TGTGCCAGCAGCCCCCAGGGGGCCTCTGGAAACACCATATATTTT; j_call: TRBJ1-3; clone_size: NA; d_call: TRBD1; v_call: TRBV9
cdr3_aa: CASSLAGGSNTEAFF; cdr3_nt: TGCGCCAGCAGCTTGGCCGGGGGTTCGAACACTGAAGCTTTCTTT; j_call: TRBJ1-1; clone_size: NA; d_call: NA; v_call: TRBV5-1
cdr3_aa: CASSITGYGQYF; cdr3_nt: TGTGCCAGCAGCATTACGGGTTATGGGCAGTACTTC; j_call: TRBJ2-7; clone_size: NA; d_call: NA; v_call: TRBV6-2/TRBV6-3
cdr3_aa: CASSLVTFGTSGFTDTQYF; cdr3_nt: TGTGCCAGCAGCTTAGTCACTTTCGGGACTAGCGGATTCACAGATACGCAGTATTTT; j_call: TRBJ2-3; clone_size: NA; d_call: TRBD2; v_call: TRBV7-2
cdr3_aa: CASSPLAPGGNEQFF; cdr3_nt: TGCGCCAGCAGCCCTCTAGCGCCGGGCGGCAATGAGCAGTTCTTC; j_call: TRBJ2-1; clone_size: NA; d_call: NA; v_call: TRBV4-1
cdr3_aa: CASSLWQGMNTEAFF; cdr3_nt: TGTGCCAGCAGTTTATGGCAGGGGATGAACACTGAAGCTTTCTTT; j_call: TRBJ1-1; clone_size: NA; d_call: NA; v_call: TRBV27
cdr3_aa: CASSQRAAVGQGAYEQYF; cdr3_nt: TGCGCCAGCAGCCAAAGGGCGGCCGTGGGACAGGGGGCCTACGAGCAGTACTTC; j_call: TRBJ2-7; clone_size: NA; d_call: TRBD1; v_call: TRBV4-1
cdr3_aa: CSAQGGGGNEAFF; cdr3_nt: TGCAGCGCCCAGGGAGGGGGAGGGAATGAAGCTTTCTTT; j_call: TRBJ1-1; clone_size: NA; d_call: NA; v_call: TRBV29-1
cdr3_aa: CASSITSGGLNTDTQYF; cdr3_nt: TGCGCCAGCAGCATAACTAGCGGGGGCCTTAACACAGATACGCAGTATTTT; j_call: TRBJ2-3; clone_size: NA; d_call: TRBD2; v_call: TRBV5-1
cdr3_aa: CAISGSQGLSDYGYTF; cdr3_nt: TGTGCCATCAGTGGATCACAGGGGCTTTCGGACTATGGCTACACCTTC; j_call: TRBJ1-2; clone_size: NA; d_call: TRBD1; v_call: TRBV10-3
cdr3_aa: CACTRTGNTEAFF; cdr3_nt: TGTGCCTGTACACGGACAGGGAACACTGAAGCTTTCTTT; j_call: TRBJ1-1; clone_size: NA; d_call: TRBD1; v_call: TRBV30
cdr3_aa: CASRLRQGTNYGYTF; cdr3_nt: TGTGCCAGCAGGCTGAGACAGGGGACTAACTATGGCTACACCTTC; j_call: TRBJ1-2; clone_size: NA; d_call: TRBD1; v_call: TRBV2
cdr3_aa: CAWIHSTDYGYTF; cdr3_nt: TGTGCCTGGATTCACTCAACAGACTATGGCTACACCTTC; j_call: TRBJ1-2; clone_size: NA; d_call: NA; v_call: TRBV30
cdr3_aa: CASSSSSGGAKTDTQYF; cdr3_nt: TGTGCCAGCAGCTCATCTAGCGGGGGGGCCAAGACAGATACGCAGTATTTT; j_call: TRBJ2-3; clone_size: NA; d_call: TRBD2; v_call: TRBV5-4
cdr3_aa: CASSRPRGEETQYF; cdr3_nt: TGTGCCAGCAGCCGCCCTAGGGGTGAGGAGACCCAGTACTTC; j_call: TRBJ2-5; clone_size: NA; d_call: NA; v_call: TRBV7-2
cdr3_aa: CAWSVHPSLPLEAFF; cdr3_nt: TGTGCCTGGAGTGTACACCCATCTTTACCCCTCGAAGCTTTCTTT; j_call: TRBJ1-1; clone_size: NA; d_call: NA; v_call: TRBV30
cdr3_aa: CASSPRRDRVGTDTQYF; cdr3_nt: TGTGCCAGCAGCCCCCGGAGGGACAGGGTGGGCACAGATACGCAGTATTTT; j_call: TRBJ2-3; clone_size: NA; d_call: TRBD1; v_call: TRBV7-3
cdr3_aa: CASSSRTGFGYTF; cdr3_nt: TGTGCCAGCAGTTCCCGGACAGGGTTTGGCTACACCTTC; j_call: TRBJ1-2; clone_size: once; d_call: TRBD1; v_call: TRBV6-5
cdr3_aa: CASSLTDTQYF; cdr3_nt: TGTGCCAGCAGCCTCACAGATACGCAGTATTTT; j_call: TRBJ2-3; clone_size: NA; d_call: NA; v_call: TRBV12-3/TRBV12-4
cdr3_aa: CASSLGQGGIYEQYF; cdr3_nt: TGTGCCAGCAGCCTCGGACAGGGGGGAATCTACGAGCAGTACTTC; j_call: TRBJ2-7; clone_size: NA; d_call: TRBD1; v_call: TRBV28